The 17 T cell receptor beta chains given below trace back to one sample, sequenced in a study of regulatory T cells in long-lasting Graves disease. In building TCR beta libraries, iRepertoire HTBI primers were used together with Arm-PCR of CDR3 regions. Each CDR3 protein gets one entry after TCRdb re-called the multiplex PCR reads with MiXCR. The data hold about 290,000 distinct CDR3 sequences, with around 20% observed a single time. Described time point: persistent/refractory GD, antithyroid drugs over 5 years with positive TRAb. After RNA was extracted from PBMCs, the TCR library was made from it. Material: peripheral blood mononuclear cells (PBMCs), obtained when the disease was refractory, from a patient treated with antithyroid drugs. These TCRs come from a female donor with Graves disease.

This clonotype was detected many times. The gene calls are TRBV7-2 and TRBJ2-7; no clear D gene. The CDR3 has 14 amino acids. Trimming removed 4 bases at V and 0 bases at J, with 10 bases between. Germline CDR1 SGHTA, CDR2 FQGNSA. CDR3 sequence (DNA): TGTGCCAGCAGCTCACCCGTCCTCTCCTACGAGCAGTACTTC. Its protein product is CASSSPVLSYEQYF.

This clonotype was counted a few times. The CDR3 nucleotides are TGCAGTGCTAGGGACGACAGGGTTACCTACGAGCAGTACTTC. This gives the protein CSARDDRVTYEQYF. V and J are TRBV20-1 and TRBJ2-7; 7 positions agree with TRBD1. Per germline, CDR1 DFQATT and CDR2 SNEGSKA (reference sequence). The CDR3 has 14 amino acids. With V trimmed by 3 bases and J by 2 bases, 7 bases remained unmatched.

As DNA, the CDR3 is TGCGCCAGCAGCCCGGGGGTGGAGGCTGAAGCTTTCTTT. Protein sequence: CASSPGVEAEAFF. The J gene is TRBJ1-1, the V gene TRBV5-1; the D gene is possibly TRBD1 (5 bases). Germline CDR1 is SGHRS and CDR2 is YFSETQ. The CDR3 loop spans 13 amino acids. Deletions cut 4 bases from V and 6 bases from J, with 13 bases between. The full variable domain, its missing parts supplied by reference TRBV5-1 and TRBJ1-1, is KAGVTQTPRYLIKTRGQQVTLSCSPISGHRSVSWYQQTPGQGLQFLFEYFSETQRNKGNFPGRFSGRQFSNSRSEMNVSTLELGDSALYLCASSPGVEAEAFFGQGTRLTVV.

This clonotype was observed at least ten times. The V call is TRBV7-2, the J call TRBJ2-7; 8 nucleotides line up with TRBD1. This CDR3 is built from 15 residues. Trimming took 4 bases from V and 3 from J; bases not matched to a gene: 8. Germline-derived CDR1 and CDR2 are SGHTA and FQGNSA. The CDR3 loop is CASSSSGGLHYEQYF. The CDR3 nucleotides read TGTGCCAGCAGCTCATCAGGGGGCTTGCACTACGAGCAGTACTTC.

The chain has TRBV9 and TRBJ1-6; 7 bases match TRBD1. There are 13 residues in the CDR3. Germline lookup yields CDR1 SGDLS and CDR2 YYNGEE. The V segment lost 5 bases and the J segment 10 bases; nucleotides outside the gene matches: 6. CDR3 region: CASSGWDSSPLHF. CDR3 sequence (DNA): TGTGCCAGCAGTGGATGGGACAGCTCACCCCTCCACTTT.

This chain uses TRBV20-1 with TRBJ2-5; 9 bases agree with TRBD2. The DNA end is more similar to TRBJ2-7, so the J call may be wrong. Per the germline V gene, CDR1 is DFQATT and CDR2 is SNEGSKA (reference sequence). The CDR3 totals 16 residues. CDR3 in amino acids: CSARELAGPSSYEQYF. As DNA, the CDR3 is TGCAGTGCTAGGGAGCTAGCGGGACCCAGCTCCTACGAGCAGTACTTC.

This clonotype was recorded many times. V and J are TRBV12-3 or TRBV12-4 and TRBJ1-5, with D hard to call. The ends were cut back, 2 bases at V and 6 bases at J, with 11 bases in the middle. CDR3 length: 14 residues. This chain's CDR3 is CASSLKGRGQPQHF. The CDR3 DNA sequence: TGTGCCAGCAGTTTAAAGGGCCGGGGTCAGCCCCAGCATTTT.

Worth noting for this clonotype: The final CDR3 position lacks the conserved phenylalanine or tryptophan, pointing to a likely read error. The DNA is omitted, as the CDR3 cannot be located on it reliably, and the CDR3 follows TCRdb's listing. The chain employs TRBV5-1 and TRBJ2-4; the DNA was not compared with TRBD1, the D call given in the table. The CDR3 is made up of 8 amino acids, end residues included. The germline CDR1 and CDR2 sequences are SGHRS and YFSETQ. CDR3 sequence reads: CASSLTGQ.

The rearrangement uses TRBV6-1 and TRBJ2-2; possibly TRBD2 for D (5 bases). The length of the CDR3 is 12 residues. The germline V gene encodes CDR1 MNHNS and CDR2 SASEGT. V was clipped by 11 bases and J by 5 bases, with 12 bases between them. The CDR3 bases are TGTGCCTCTCGAGGGAAAACCGGGGAGCTGTTTTTT. Protein: CASRGKTGELFF.

Ten or more counts support this clonotype. V is TRBV9 and J is TRBJ2-5; possible D gene TRBD2, 6 bases. Trimming pared 4 bases from V and 1 base from J, leaving 14 bases between. CDR1 and CDR2 (germline): SGDLS, YYNGEE. This CDR3 is 15 amino acids long. In DNA form, the CDR3 reads TGTGCCAGCAGCCACGAGGGACTCATCCAAGAGACCCAGTACTTC. Its protein is CASSHEGLIQETQYF.

The chain uses TRBV19 and TRBJ2-5; 10 nucleotides align to TRBD2. V lost 1 base and J lost 5; bases outside the gene matches: 10. The CDR3 runs 17 residues. Germline CDR1 reads LNHDA; CDR2 reads SQIVND (reference sequence). The CDR3 region has the DNA TGTGCCAGTAGTATAGGTCCGGGACTAGCGACCGGGGAGACCCAGTACTTC. Translated: CASSIGPGLATGETQYF.

This clonotype was counted between two and nine times. This rearrangement joins TRBV6-2 or TRBV6-3 to TRBJ2-4; TRBD2 agrees at 8 bases. With 5 bases clipped from V and 0 bases from J, the junction kept 9 bases outside the gene matches. In germline, CDR1 is MNHEY, CDR2 SVGEGT. This CDR3 region has 17 residues. In DNA form, the CDR3 reads TGTGCCAGCAGTACCTTTGGGACTAGTAAAGCCAAAAACATTCAGTACTTC. Residues: CASSTFGTSKAKNIQYF.

This clonotype appeared a single time. J is TRBJ2-7 and V is TRBV4-2; D tentatively fits TRBD1 or TRBD2 (5 bases each). This CDR3 spans 14 amino acids. The V end lost 4 bases, the J end lost 2 bases, and 12 bases lay between the germline ends. The germline gives CDR1 LGHNA, CDR2 YNFKEQ. The CDR3: CASSRYRDPYEQYF. CDR3 DNA: TGTGCCAGCAGCCGATACCGGGACCCCTACGAGCAGTACTTC.

The rearrangement joins TRBV20-1 to TRBJ1-4; D remains unclear. Germline V gene lookup returns CDR1 DFQATT and CDR2 SNEGSKA (reference sequence). Deletions cut 2 bases from V and 0 bases from J, with 4 bases between. CDR3 length: 13 amino acids. Here the CDR3 DNA reads TGCAGTGCTAGATCTGCAACTAATGAAAAACTGTTTTTT. This gives the protein CSARSATNEKLFF.

The chain couples TRBV28 to TRBJ1-1, with a weak D call TRBD1 (6 bases). Deletions cut 3 bases from V and 0 bases from J, with 14 bases between. Germline CDR1 MDHEN, CDR2 SYDVKM. The CDR3 length is 16 residues. DNA for the CDR3: TGTGCCAGCAGTTTCTCGGGGGGGCGATTGAACACTGAAGCTTTCTTT. This encodes CASSFSGGRLNTEAFF.

A note on this clonotype: The junction departs from the called germline gene at one end, perhaps through a read error. CDR3 bases: TGTCCCAGCACCAGCCTAGGGCTCTCCTACGAGCAGTACTTC. Translating it yields CPSTSLGLSYEQYF. V gene TRBV12-3 or TRBV12-4 combines with J gene TRBJ2-7; D unclear. This CDR3 has 14 residues.

This clonotype has a handful of counts. The chain links TRBV9 to TRBJ2-6; no clear D. With 4 bases removed from V and 9 bases from J, the gap between germline ends came to 5 bases. CDR1 is SGDLS, CDR2 YYNGEE, per germline. The CDR3 extends over 11 amino acids. CDR3 sequence (DNA): TGTGCCAGCAGCACCCGCAACGTCCTGACTTTC. Translated, it gives CASSTRNVLTF.